Listed here are 27 T cell receptor beta chains from one sample, sequenced in a study of Ad26.COV2.S vaccination and SARS-CoV-2 variants. Treatment noted: some 19 received Ad26.COV2.S at low or high dose, single or two shots; several received placebo; per-sample allocation not given. The investigators took samples on day 63 after the first vaccine or placebo injection. Here immunoSEQ multiplex PCR was the method, and the copy in TCRdb shows in-frame clones only, minus some. The sample comprises around 370,000 clones, approximately 84% of which are singletons, and 3% to 4% rests with the top ten. The sample was peripheral blood, taken in a trial of Ad26.COV2.S vaccine versus placebo. Every receptor here comes from a person between 18 and 65 years old who received the Ad26.COV2.S COVID-19 vaccine or a placebo.

The chain couples TRBV25-1 to TRBJ1-4, with a possible D match to TRBD1 (6 bases). The CDR3 runs to 15 residues. Trimming removed 3 bases from V and 0 bases from J, with 8 bases in between. CDR1 MGHDK and CDR2 SYGVNS come from the germline V gene. The DNA for the CDR3 is TGTGCCAGCAGTGAGGCAGGGGCAACTAATGAAAAACTGTTTTTT. The encoded protein is CASSEAGATNEKLFF.

The rearrangement uses TRBV2 and TRBJ2-2; 8 nucleotides agree with TRBD2. The V and J ends lost 7 bases and 4 bases, in that order; junction bases with no gene match: 8. The CDR3 contains 15 residues. Germline V gives CDR1 SNHLY, CDR2 FYNNEI. In DNA, the CDR3 is TGTGCCAGCACAAGCGCGGGAGGAGCCACCGGGGAGCTGTTTTTT. Translation gives CASTSAGGATGELFF.

This chain joins TRBV11-2 and TRBJ2-7, with a tentative D call TRBD2 (6 bases). The CDR3 contains 15 residues. V lost 5 bases and J lost 2, with 16 bases in between. Germline V lookup: CDR1 SGHAT, CDR2 FQNNGV. CDR3 region: CASSPVRGSPYEQYF. The CDR3, as DNA: TGTGCCAGCAGCCCTGTCCGGGGGTCACCCTACGAGCAGTACTTC. Supplemented by reference TRBV11-2 and TRBJ2-7, the full variable domain reads EAGVAQSPRYKIIEKRQSVAFWCNPISGHATLYWYQQILGQGPKLLIQFQNNGVVDDSQLPKDRFSAERLKGVDSTLKIQPAKLEDSAVYLCASSPVRGSPYEQYFGPGTRLTVT.

This clone turned up a few times. The chain employs TRBV5-1 and TRBJ2-7, with TRBD1 matching 7 bases. Losses at the gene ends were 0 bases for V and 2 bases for J; bases not matched to a gene: 8. CDR3 length: 16 residues. Germline V gene sequence: CDR1 SGHRS, CDR2 YFSETQ. The CDR3 nucleotides are TGCGCCAGCAGCTTGGCGGGACAGTCCAGAGCCTACGAGCAGTACTTC. Amino acid sequence: CASSLAGQSRAYEQYF.

V is TRBV5-1 and J is TRBJ1-1, with D perhaps TRBD1 (5 bases). The CDR3 spans 14 residues. Trimming took off 5 bases at V and 0 bases at J, with 11 bases between the two ends. In germline, CDR1 is SGHRS, CDR2 YFSETQ. The DNA of the CDR3 is TGCGCCAGCAGAAAAGGGGCCATGAACACTGAAGCTTTCTTT. Protein sequence: CASRKGAMNTEAFF.

This clone was seen a few times. The rearrangement links TRBV15 to TRBJ1-3; tentatively, D is TRBD1 (5 bases). The CDR3 totals 16 residues. The germline V gene has CDR1 LNHNV and CDR2 YYDKDF (reference sequence). V gave up 1 base and J gave up 8 bases, with 18 bases separating them. The CDR3 DNA follows: TGTGCCACCAGCAGAGCCTCCCGGGTCGGGGGACACACCATATATTTT. Translation: CATSRASRVGGHTIYF.

J is TRBJ2-2 and V is TRBV29-1, with no clear D. The CDR3 is 12 amino acids. Trimming took off 4 bases at V and 6 bases at J, with 9 bases between the two ends. Germline V gene sequence: CDR1 SQVTM, CDR2 ANQGSEA. In DNA, the CDR3 is TGCAGCGTTGGGGGTTCGTCCGGGGAGCTGTTTTTT. As protein: CSVGGSSGELFF.

The chain carries TRBV6-2 or TRBV6-3 and TRBJ1-6, with D perhaps TRBD1 (6 bases). The CDR3 loop spans 16 amino acids. Trimming stripped 6 bases from V and 10 bases from J, with 22 bases between. Germline assignment: CDR1 MNHEY and CDR2 SVGEGT. The CDR3 DNA is TGTGCCAGCAGCCTGACAGGCCCGTCGAGTTCCTCACCCCTCCACTTT. This translates into CASSLTGPSSSSPLHF.

This clone was seen more than once but under ten times. This sequence joins TRBV2 and TRBJ1-4; TRBD1 agrees at 7 bases. The J segment lost 8 bases and the V segment lost 8 bases, leaving 29 bases of the junction unmatched. Germline V gives CDR1 SNHLY, CDR2 FYNNEI. This CDR3 is built from 20 residues. In nucleotides, the CDR3 is TGTGCCAGCTACGGAAAGGGATCCGGGACAGTCTGGTTGGGGGGGGAAAAACTGTTTTTT. Translating it yields CASYGKGSGTVWLGGEKLFF.

The chain has TRBV27 and TRBJ1-1; D is possibly TRBD1 (5 bases). Trimming stripped 3 bases from V and 2 bases from J, with 10 bases between. CDR1 is MNHEY, CDR2 SMNVEV, per germline (reference sequence). This CDR3 has 14 residues. In DNA form, the CDR3 reads TGTGCCAGCAGTTTTGCAGGGACTAACACTGAAGCTTTCTTT. Amino acids: CASSFAGTNTEAFF.

The chain uses TRBV11-3 and TRBJ2-3; D is perhaps TRBD2 (6 bases). The CDR3 extends over 15 amino acids. Trimming left V 0 bases short and J 9 bases short, with 16 bases between. The germline gives CDR1 SGHNT, CDR2 YENEEA. CDR3 in DNA: TGTGCCAGCAGCTTAGATACTAGCCTAGCTTCAACGCAGTATTTT. This sequence encodes CASSLDTSLASTQYF. The whole variable domain, remainder taken from reference TRBV11-3 and TRBJ2-3, is EAGVVQSPRYKIIEKKQPVAFWCNPISGHNTLYWYLQNLGQGPELLIRYENEEAVDDSQLPKDRFSAERLKGVDSTLKIQPAELGDSAVYLCASSLDTSLASTQYFGPGTRLTVL.

With respect to this clone: A junction end diverges from the germline sequence, so it may reflect a read error. This chain joins TRBV10-2 and TRBJ2-5, with D maybe TRBD1 (5 bases). The CDR3 runs to 13 residues. The germline V gene encodes CDR1 WSHSY and CDR2 SAAADI. This CDR3 is CAGRDNYRETQYF. The CDR3 DNA reads TGCGCCGGCAGAGATAACTACAGGGAGACCCAGTACTTC.

The rearrangement uses TRBV10-2 and TRBJ2-7; a weak D match, TRBD1 (5 bases). Trimming removed 11 bases from V and 4 bases from J, with 21 bases in between. Germline V gene data show CDR1 as WSHSY and CDR2 as SAAADI. The CDR3 contains 14 residues. CDR3 nucleotides: TGCGCCGTCAAAGGGGTATCTGTACCGTACGAGCAGTACTTC. It is translated as CAVKGVSVPYEQYF.

This clone was detected only once. The V call is TRBV5-6, the J call TRBJ1-1, with D unclear. Per germline, CDR1 SGHDT and CDR2 YYEEEE. V was shortened by 0 bases and J by 0 bases, with 6 bases between the two germline ends. The CDR3 covers 14 residues. CDR3 DNA sequence: TGTGCCAGCAGCTTGGTTCAACTGAACACTGAAGCTTTCTTT. Translating gives CASSLVQLNTEAFF.

V usage is TRBV5-4 and J usage is TRBJ1-6, with 11 bases lining up with TRBD1. The CDR3 spans 15 residues. Trimming removed 4 bases from V and 11 bases from J; junction bases left unmatched: 8. Germline values: CDR1 SGHNT, CDR2 YYREEE (reference sequence). CDR3 bases: TGTGCCAGCAGCCCCAGGACAGGGGGCGAAACACCCCTCCACTTT. Encoded protein: CASSPRTGGETPLHF.

The chain links TRBV6-4 to TRBJ1-1; D unresolved. CDR1 is MRHNA, CDR2 SNTAGT, per germline. The CDR3 is made up of 13 amino acids. V lost 2 bases to trimming and J lost 1 base, with 5 bases between them. The CDR3 region is CASSDTENTEAFF. Here the CDR3 DNA reads TGTGCCAGCAGTGACACAGAGAACACTGAAGCTTTCTTT.

This CDR3 is CASSFLREGYYNEQFF. The CDR3 DNA follows: TGTGCCAGCAGCTTCCTGCGGGAGGGGTACTACAATGAGCAGTTCTTC. This rearrangement joins TRBV7-8 to TRBJ2-1, with TRBD2 matching 9 bases. CDR3 length: 16 amino acids. J was trimmed by 3 bases and V by 3 bases; bases with no gene match: 6. Looked up from germline, CDR1 is SGHVS and CDR2 is FQNEAQ.

The rearrangement uses TRBV4-3 and TRBJ2-2; 7 bases are shared with TRBD1. V lost 5 bases to trimming and J lost 4 bases; unmatched junction nucleotides: 7. Germline CDR1 reads LGHNA; CDR2 reads YSLEER. The CDR3 contains 15 residues. The CDR3 loop reads CASSLGGRSTGELFF. The CDR3 nucleotides are TGCGCCAGCAGCTTAGGGGGCAGAAGCACCGGGGAGCTGTTTTTT.

The genes are TRBV9 and TRBJ2-7, with D possibly TRBD1 on 6 matching bases. Germline CDR1 is SGDLS and CDR2 is YYNGEE. V was clipped by 4 bases and J by 3 bases, with 17 bases between them. CDR3 length: 15 amino acids. The CDR3 region has the DNA TGTGCCAGCAGCCCTCGTCGGCAGGGGAACTACGAGCAGTACTTC. It encodes CASSPRRQGNYEQYF.

The chain is built from TRBV3-1 (or the pseudogene TRBV3-2) and TRBJ1-1; D is ambiguous. CDR1 and CDR2 (germline): LGHDT, YNNKEL (reference sequence). This CDR3 contains 12 residues. V lost 2 bases, J lost 6 bases, and 7 bases lay in between. The CDR3: CASSQKGSEAFF. The CDR3 DNA is TGTGCCAGCAGCCAAAAGGGTTCTGAAGCTTTCTTT.

This sequence joins TRBV6-6 and TRBJ1-6; TRBD1 aligns across 7 bases. The J segment lost 10 bases and the V segment lost 4 bases, leaving 7 bases of the junction unmatched. This CDR3 is built from 14 residues. Per germline, CDR1 MNHNY and CDR2 SVGAGI (reference sequence). The CDR3 coding sequence is TGTGCCAGCAGTTCCTCGACAGGGCAATCACCCCTCCACTTT. Its translation: CASSSSTGQSPLHF.

The genes are TRBV4-3 and TRBJ1-1, with D possibly matching TRBD1 (6 bases). V dropped 0 bases and J dropped 1 base, with 15 bases sitting between them. The CDR3 has 17 residues. Germline assignment: CDR1 LGHNA and CDR2 YSLEER. CDR3 sequence (DNA): TGCGCCAGCAGCCAAGATCTTTTGAGGGGACAGAACACTGAAGCTTTCTTT. Its translation is CASSQDLLRGQNTEAFF.

In its sample, this clone was seen once. The chain carries TRBV23-1 and TRBJ2-1; tentatively, D is TRBD1 or TRBD2 (5 bases each). TRBV23-1 is recorded as an ORF, its role being uncertain. There are 17 residues in the CDR3. Trimming left V 0 bases short and J 2 bases short, with 14 bases between. The CDR3: CASSQSFWGCPYNEQFF. CDR3 coding DNA: TGCGCCAGCAGTCAATCGTTTTGGGGGTGTCCCTACAATGAGCAGTTCTTC.

V and J are TRBV5-1 and TRBJ2-3, with TRBD2 identical over 11 bases. The CDR3 sequence is 17 residues long. Trimming took 4 bases from V and 1 from J; bases not matched to a gene: 8. The germline gives CDR1 SGHRS, CDR2 YFSETQ. In DNA form, the CDR3 reads TGCGCCAGCAGCCATTCTAGCGGGGGGTCCCGCACAGATACGCAGTATTTT. Protein: CASSHSSGGSRTDTQYF.

The chain uses TRBV3-1 (or the pseudogene TRBV3-2) and TRBJ2-7; D is possibly TRBD1 (5 bases). The CDR3 covers 14 residues. The ends were cut back, 2 bases at V and 3 bases at J, with 11 bases in the middle. Germline CDR1 is LGHDT and CDR2 is YNNKEL (reference sequence). CDR3 nucleotide sequence: TGTGCCAGCAGCCAATTAGGGGTAGGCTACGAGCAGTACTTC. Translating gives CASSQLGVGYEQYF.

This chain joins TRBV7-2 and TRBJ1-5, with D perhaps matching TRBD1 (5 bases). The CDR3 loop spans 17 amino acids. The germline V gene encodes CDR1 SGHTA and CDR2 FQGNSA. Trimming shortened V by 4 bases and J by 3 bases, and 19 bases separated the two germline ends. The CDR3 DNA reads TGTGCCAGCAGCTCCTACCATCCCACAGGAGTCAATCAGCCCCAGCATTTT. Its translation is CASSSYHPTGVNQPQHF.

CDR3 nucleotides: TGTGCCAGCAGTGATGGACTAGCGGGAGCCAGTACGCAGTATTTT. It specifies CASSDGLAGASTQYF. The chain couples TRBV2 to TRBJ2-3; 13 bases map to TRBD2. Germline CDR1 reads SNHLY; CDR2 reads FYNNEI. The CDR3 has 15 residues. After removal of 3 bases from V and 8 bases from J, the junction contained 5 bases not matched to a gene.